This TCR beta chain was found in a study of T-cell reconstitution after alpha-beta-depleted transplantation in children. Per germline, CDR1 LGHDT and CDR2 YNNKEL (reference sequence). The CDR3 runs to 20 residues. Trimming took 1 base from V and 3 from J; bases not matched to a gene: 15. Preparation of the TCRbeta library involved a method that used unique molecular identifiers. TCRdb itself ran the PCR reads through MiXCR, one entry per CDR3 protein. The data hold some 500,000 distinct CDR3 sequences, with about 33% observed a single time. Specimen: PBMCs from the stem cell graft donor, collected from the stem cell graft. The chain links TRBV3-1 to TRBJ2-1; 10 nucleotides match TRBD2. This TCR was recovered from a human donor who donated a stem cell graft to a child with aplastic anemia. The CDR3: CASSQAFFWASGSNYNEQFF. The DNA for the CDR3 is TGTGCCAGCAGCCAAGCCTTTTTTTGGGCTAGCGGGAGTAACTACAATGAGCAGTTCTTC.